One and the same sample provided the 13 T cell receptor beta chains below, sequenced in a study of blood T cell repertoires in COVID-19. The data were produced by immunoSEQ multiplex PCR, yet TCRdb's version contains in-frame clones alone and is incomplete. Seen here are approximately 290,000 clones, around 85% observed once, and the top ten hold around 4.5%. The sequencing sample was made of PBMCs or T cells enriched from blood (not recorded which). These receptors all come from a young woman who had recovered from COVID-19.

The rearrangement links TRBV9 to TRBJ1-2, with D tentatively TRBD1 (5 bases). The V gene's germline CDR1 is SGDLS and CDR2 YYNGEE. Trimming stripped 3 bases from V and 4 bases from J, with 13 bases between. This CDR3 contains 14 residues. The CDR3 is CASSDGGSVYGYTF. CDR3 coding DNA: TGTGCCAGCAGCGATGGGGGGAGCGTCTATGGCTACACCTTC.

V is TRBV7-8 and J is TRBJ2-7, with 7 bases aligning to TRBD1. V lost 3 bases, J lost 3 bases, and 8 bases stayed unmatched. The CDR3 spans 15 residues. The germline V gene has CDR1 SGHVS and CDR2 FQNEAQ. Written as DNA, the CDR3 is TGTGCCAGCAGCTTGAGTGGACAGGAAGGCTACGAGCAGTACTTC. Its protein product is CASSLSGQEGYEQYF.

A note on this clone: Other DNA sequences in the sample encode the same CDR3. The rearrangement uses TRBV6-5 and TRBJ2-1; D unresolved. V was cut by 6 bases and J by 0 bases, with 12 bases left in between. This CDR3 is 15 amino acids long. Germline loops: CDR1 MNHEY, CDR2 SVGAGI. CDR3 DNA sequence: TGTGCCAGCAGCTACGAGGCTAGCTCCTACAATGAGCAGTTCTTC. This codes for CASSYEASSYNEQFF.

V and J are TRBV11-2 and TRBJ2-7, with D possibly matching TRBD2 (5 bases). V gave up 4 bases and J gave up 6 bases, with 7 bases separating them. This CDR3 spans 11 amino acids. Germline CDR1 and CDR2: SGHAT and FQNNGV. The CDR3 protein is CASSSAGEQYF. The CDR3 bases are TGTGCCAGCAGCTCGGCGGGCGAGCAGTACTTC. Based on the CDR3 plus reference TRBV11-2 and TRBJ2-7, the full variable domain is EAGVAQSPRYKIIEKRQSVAFWCNPISGHATLYWYQQILGQGPKLLIQFQNNGVVDDSQLPKDRFSAERLKGVDSTLKIQPAKLEDSAVYLCASSSAGEQYFGPGTRLTVT.

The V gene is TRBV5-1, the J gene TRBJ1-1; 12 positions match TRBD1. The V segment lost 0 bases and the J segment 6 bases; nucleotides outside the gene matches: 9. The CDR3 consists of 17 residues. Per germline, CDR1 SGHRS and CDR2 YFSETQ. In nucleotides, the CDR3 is TGCGCCAGCAGCTTGGAGACCGGGACAGGGGGCCGGGCTGAAGCTTTCTTT. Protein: CASSLETGTGGRAEAFF. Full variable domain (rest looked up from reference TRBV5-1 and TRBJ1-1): KAGVTQTPRYLIKTRGQQVTLSCSPISGHRSVSWYQQTPGQGLQFLFEYFSETQRNKGNFPGRFSGRQFSNSRSEMNVSTLELGDSALYLCASSLETGTGGRAEAFFGQGTRLTVV.

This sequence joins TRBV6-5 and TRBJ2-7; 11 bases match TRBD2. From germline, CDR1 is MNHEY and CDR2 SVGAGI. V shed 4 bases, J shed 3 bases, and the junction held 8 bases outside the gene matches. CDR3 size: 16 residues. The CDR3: CASSSISGRAFYEQYF. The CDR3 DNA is TGTGCCAGCAGTTCGATTAGCGGGAGGGCCTTCTACGAGCAGTACTTC.

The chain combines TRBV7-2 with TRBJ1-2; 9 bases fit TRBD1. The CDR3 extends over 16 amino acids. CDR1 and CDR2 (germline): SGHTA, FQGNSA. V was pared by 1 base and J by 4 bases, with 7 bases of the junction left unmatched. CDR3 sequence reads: CASSLVGSGQGYGYTF. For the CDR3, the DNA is TGTGCCAGCAGCTTAGTGGGATCGGGACAGGGCTATGGCTACACCTTC.

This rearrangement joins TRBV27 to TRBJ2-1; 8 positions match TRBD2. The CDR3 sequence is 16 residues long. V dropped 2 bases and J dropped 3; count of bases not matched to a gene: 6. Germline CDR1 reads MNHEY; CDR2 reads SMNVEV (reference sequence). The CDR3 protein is CASSLTGTRNYNEQFF. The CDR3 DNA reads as TGTGCCAGCAGTTTAACCGGGACTAGGAACTACAATGAGCAGTTCTTC.

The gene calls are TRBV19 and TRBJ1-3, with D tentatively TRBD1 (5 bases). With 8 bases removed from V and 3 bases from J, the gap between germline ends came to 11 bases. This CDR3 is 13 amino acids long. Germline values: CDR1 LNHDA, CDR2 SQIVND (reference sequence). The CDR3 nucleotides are TGTGCCAGTTCGTGGGGACTTGGAAACACCATATATTTT. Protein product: CASSWGLGNTIYF. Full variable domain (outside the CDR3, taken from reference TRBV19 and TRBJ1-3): DGGITQSPKYLFRKEGQNVTLSCEQNLNHDAMYWYRQDPGQGLRLIYYSQIVNDFQKGDIAEGYSVSREKKESFPLTVTSAQKNPTAFYLCASSWGLGNTIYFGEGSWLTVV.

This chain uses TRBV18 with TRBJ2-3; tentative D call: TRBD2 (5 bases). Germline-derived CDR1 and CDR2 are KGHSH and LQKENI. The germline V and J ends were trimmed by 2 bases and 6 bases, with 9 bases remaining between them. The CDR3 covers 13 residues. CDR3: CASSPARVDTQYF. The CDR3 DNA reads TGTGCCAGCTCACCAGCGAGGGTGGATACGCAGTATTTT.

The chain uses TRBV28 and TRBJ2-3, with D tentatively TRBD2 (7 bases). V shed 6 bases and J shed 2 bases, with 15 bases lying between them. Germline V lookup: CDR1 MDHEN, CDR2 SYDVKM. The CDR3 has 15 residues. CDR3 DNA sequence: TGTGCCAGCAGAGGGGGAGGGGGGTTCACAGATACGCAGTATTTT. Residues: CASRGGGGFTDTQYF.

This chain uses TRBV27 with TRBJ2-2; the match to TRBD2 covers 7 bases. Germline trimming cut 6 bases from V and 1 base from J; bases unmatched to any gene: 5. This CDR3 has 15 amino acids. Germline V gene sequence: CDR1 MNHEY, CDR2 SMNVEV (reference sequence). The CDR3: CASSLGGRNTGELFF. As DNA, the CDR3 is TGTGCCAGCAGCCTTGGCGGGAGGAACACCGGGGAGCTGTTTTTT.

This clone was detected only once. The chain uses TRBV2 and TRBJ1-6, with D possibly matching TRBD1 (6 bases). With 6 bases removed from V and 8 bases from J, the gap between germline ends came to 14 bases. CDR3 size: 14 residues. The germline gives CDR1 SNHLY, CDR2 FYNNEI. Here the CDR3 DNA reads TGTGCCAGCAGCCCGGGGCAGGGGTATTCACCCCTCCACTTT. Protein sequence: CASSPGQGYSPLHF.